The entry below gives a single T cell receptor (beta chain) sequence along with its context. This clonotype has ten or more counts. What antigen it recognizes has not been identified. One base away there is no much larger clone; base qualities are not given. The sample comes from a study of early T cells in non-severe SARS-CoV-2 infection (dated by TCRdb to the early 2020s). Concerning the study at large: Because TCR sequencing was done on bulk RNA from unsorted whole blood, the alpha and beta chains could not be paired.

A case-control design nested within a healthcare worker cohort in London, UK, was used, with weekly nasopharyngeal swab PCR tests and blood sampling performed. Healthcare workers were recruited between 23 and 31 March 2020, during the week of the UK lockdown, and were followed weekly for up to roughly 15 weeks. The library was obtained by 5' RACE. For sequencing, a NextSeq 500 was employed. To correct for sequencing error and PCR bias, the TCR library protocol tagged individual cDNA molecules with unique molecular identifiers. Both TCR alpha and beta chains were sequenced, and tight co-correlation was observed between alpha and beta sequence abundances in each sample. The paper's data handling went like this. Decombinator V4 was used to annotate TCR sequences for V gene, J gene and CDR3. TCRs were defined as expanded if a significant change between any two time points was detected under a Poisson model with p below 0.0001. TCR abundances were normalised to the total number of TCRs sequenced in each sample and reported as counts per million. TRAV1-2 paired with TRAJ12, TRAJ20 or TRAJ33 defined MAIT TCRs, while TRAV10 paired with TRAJ18 defined iNKT TCRs. VDJdb, accessed 1 November 2021, was searched for CMV, EBV and SARS-CoV-2 annotated TCRs, excluding TCRs annotated for multiple antigens. TCRdb ran its own pipeline on the public reads, namely fastp trimming at Q25 and MiXCR clone calling, and kept in-frame beta chains. Each CDR3 protein appears once, grouped with its most common genes and DNA. For this entry, the V and J calls and clone size follow TCRdb and not the study's own pipeline. The sample yields roughly 71,000 distinct CDR3 sequences; over 10% were counted once. About 5% of the sample belongs to the ten largest clones.

Its CDR3 holds 18 amino acids, cysteine through phenylalanine. Kept here is only the CDR3 DNA, which spans 54 bases and is read in frame from base 1. Via the germline V gene, CDR1 is SGHTA and CDR2 FQGNSA. Trimmed from V: 1 base; trimmed from J: 1 base; junction bases lacking a gene match: 10. Overall study results and their limits: VDJdb matching was skewed toward anti-spike CD8 responses and likely underestimated virus-specific expansions by missing private and CD4 specificities.

The sequence was obtained from an adult who was a healthcare worker with PCR-confirmed SARS-CoV-2 infection or an uninfected control (not recorded which). Recombination connected TRBV7-2 to TRBJ2-1, with 7 central nucleotides matching TRBD1. Material: whole blood. CDR3 reads: CASSLGHFRQGSYNEQFF. The sequenced DNA is TGTGCCAGCAGCTTAGGGCACTTCAGACAGGGATCCTACAATGAGCAGTTCTTC.